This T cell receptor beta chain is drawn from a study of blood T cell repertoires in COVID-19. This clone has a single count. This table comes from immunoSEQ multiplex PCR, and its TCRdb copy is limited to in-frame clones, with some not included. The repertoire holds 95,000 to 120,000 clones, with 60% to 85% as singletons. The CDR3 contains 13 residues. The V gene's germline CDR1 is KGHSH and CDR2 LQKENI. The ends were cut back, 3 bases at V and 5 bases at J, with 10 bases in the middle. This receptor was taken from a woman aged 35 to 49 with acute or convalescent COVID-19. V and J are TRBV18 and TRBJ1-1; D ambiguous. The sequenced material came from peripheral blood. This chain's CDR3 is CASSPHPKTEAFF. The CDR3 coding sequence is TGTGCCAGCTCACCTCACCCTAAGACTGAAGCTTTCTTT. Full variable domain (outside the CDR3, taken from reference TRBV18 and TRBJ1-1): NAGVMQNPRHLVRRRGQEARLRCSPMKGHSHVYWYRQLPEEGLKFMVYLQKENIIDESGMPKERFSAEFPKEGPSILRIQQVVRGDSAAYFCASSPHPKTEAFFGQGTRLTVV.